This TCR beta chain was found in a study of early T cells in non-severe SARS-CoV-2 infection. Study details: The input, bulk RNA from unsorted whole blood, was sequenced, and chains were unpaired.

Study-level findings and limits: The study's VDJdb matching favored anti-spike CD8 responses and missed private and CD4 specificities.

Concerning this clonotype: Its cognate antigen is unknown.

The library protocol tagged individual cDNA molecules with unique molecular identifiers. Each CDR3 protein is one row after TCRdb ran MiXCR on the 5' RACE reads. The sample carries about 72,000 distinct CDR3 sequences, roughly 10% recorded once. J gave up 0 bases and V 0 bases, and 0 bases lay outside the gene matches. This CDR3 contains 14 residues. Per germline, CDR1 SGDLS and CDR2 YYNGEE. Sequencing was carried out using whole blood. The receptor's source is an adult who was a healthcare worker with PCR-confirmed SARS-CoV-2 infection or an uninfected control (not recorded which). The chain employs TRBV9 and TRBJ2-7; 7 bases are shared with TRBD2. CDR3 bases: TGTGCCAGCAGCGTAGGCGGGAGCTCCTACGAGCAGTACTTC. The encoded protein is CASSVGGSSYEQYF.